This TCR beta chain stems from a study of tumor-infiltrating lymphocytes in primary liver carcinoma. The researchers obtained blood RNA from unsorted whole blood and also extracted germline DNA. This clonotype was seen just once. From approximately 0.5 ug of total RNA, TCR beta-specific cDNA was reverse-transcribed using a constant-region primer. Slightly modified ARM-PCR with three nested multiplex PCR rounds yielded TCR beta libraries. TCRdb re-called the multiplex PCR reads through MiXCR, storing one row per CDR3 protein. Of fewer than 350,000 distinct CDR3 sequences listed, 65% were seen once; the top ten hold roughly 6%. The receptor was derived from a man aged 35 to 55 with primary liver carcinoma and hepatitis B virus infection. Sequencing used peripheral blood.

In DNA, the CDR3 is TGTGCCAGCAGTTCCAGGGCCTCGTATTACAATGAGCAGTTCTTC. As protein: CASSSRASYYNEQFF. The rearrangement uses TRBV6-2 or TRBV6-3 and TRBJ2-1; D may be TRBD1 (5 bases). V was clipped by 4 bases and J by 4 bases, with 14 bases between them. Germline CDR1 and CDR2: MNHEY and SVGEGT. The CDR3 runs to 15 residues.